These 7 T cell receptor beta chains were sequenced from one sample in a study of T cell clones after liver transplantation. Profiling relied on immunoSEQ multiplex PCR, and the TCRdb table lists in-frame clones only, not all of them. The sample lists some 80,000 clones, about 85% occurring once. This specimen was CD4+ T cells from blood, taken roughly 48 months after liver transplant. The receptors shown here come from a human patient who received a liver transplant. Some of these T cells may belong to the graft donor.

The chain recombines TRBV7-9 with TRBJ2-7, with D possibly being TRBD2 (6 bases). V lost 5 bases and J 5 bases, leaving 10 bases between the germline ends. The CDR3 extends over 12 amino acids. Germline-derived CDR1 and CDR2 are SEHNR and FQNEAQ (reference sequence). CDR3 coding DNA: TGTGCCAGCAGCATAACTAGCCACGAGCAGTACTTC. Its protein is CASSITSHEQYF.

This chain joins TRBV5-5 and TRBJ2-7; D is unclear. The CDR3 consists of 14 residues. Trimming removed 2 bases from V and 0 bases from J, with 9 bases in between. Looked up from germline, CDR1 is SGHKS and CDR2 is YYEKEE (reference sequence). CDR3 amino acids: CASSFFVSSYEQYF. CDR3 DNA sequence: TGTGCCAGCAGCTTTTTCGTCAGCTCCTACGAGCAGTACTTC. The full variable domain, with the rest looked up from reference TRBV5-5 and TRBJ2-7, is DAGVTQSPTHLIKTRGQQVTLRCSPISGHKSVSWYQQVLGQGPQFIFQYYEKEERGRGNFPDRFSARQFPNYSSELNVNALLLGDSALYLCASSFFVSSYEQYFGPGTRLTVT.

The chain links TRBV7-2 to TRBJ1-3; no clear D. The CDR3 sequence is 15 residues long. Germline CDR1 and CDR2: SGHTA and FQGNSA. Trimming pared 3 bases from V and 0 bases from J, leaving 9 bases between. In nucleotides, the CDR3 is TGTGCCAGCAGCTTTTTATCAAGCTCTGGAAACACCATATATTTT. It translates to CASSFLSSSGNTIYF.

This chain links TRBV13 with TRBJ1-1, with a tentative D call TRBD1 (5 bases). The CDR3 contains 14 residues. V was trimmed by 3 bases and J by 1 base, leaving 9 bases between them. Germline loops: CDR1 PRHDT, CDR2 FYEKMQ (reference sequence). Here the CDR3 DNA reads TGTGCCAGCAGCTTCAGGGAGGCGAACACTGAAGCTTTCTTT. It translates to CASSFREANTEAFF.

CDR3 nucleotide sequence: TGTGCCAGCAGCTTAGCGTGGCAGGGAAACACCATATATTTT. Translating gives CASSLAWQGNTIYF. V and J are TRBV7-9 and TRBJ1-3; D is unresolved. Germline-derived CDR1 and CDR2 are SEHNR and FQNEAQ (reference sequence). V dropped 0 bases and J dropped 4 bases, with 7 bases sitting between them. The CDR3 spans 14 residues.

The J gene is TRBJ2-5, the V gene TRBV5-1; tentative D call: TRBD2 (7 bases). There are 15 residues in the CDR3. The germline gives CDR1 SGHRS, CDR2 YFSETQ. The ends were cut back, 1 base at V and 2 bases at J, with 12 bases in the middle. This CDR3 is CASSLNAGAQETQYF. As DNA, the CDR3 is TGCGCCAGCAGCTTGAACGCGGGGGCACAAGAGACCCAGTACTTC. The whole variable domain, remainder taken from reference TRBV5-1 and TRBJ2-5, is KAGVTQTPRYLIKTRGQQVTLSCSPISGHRSVSWYQQTPGQGLQFLFEYFSETQRNKGNFPGRFSGRQFSNSRSEMNVSTLELGDSALYLCASSLNAGAQETQYFGPGTRLLVL.

The CDR3 sequence is CASSLRYQETQYF. CDR3 sequence (DNA): TGCGCCAGCAGCCTCAGGTACCAAGAGACCCAGTACTTC. V is TRBV5-1 and J is TRBJ2-5; D unresolved. Trimming left V 4 bases short and J 0 bases short, with 7 bases between. Per the germline V gene, CDR1 is SGHRS and CDR2 is YFSETQ. The CDR3 runs 13 residues.